This TCR beta chain was observed in a study of cytomegalovirus exposure and HLA in healthy donors. General observations from the study: The authors listed 180 or so TCR beta chains as cytomegalovirus-associated. Using a false discovery rate of 0.05, a later analysis showed that about 16,000 TCR beta sequences were associated with HLA alleles.

PCR used 60 Vbeta primers and 13 Jbeta primers. Measured with immunoSEQ multiplex PCR; TCRdb has only the in-frame clones, and not every one. The profile shows roughly 180,000 clones, around 70% of them singletons. Worth noting for this clone: The antigen remains unidentified.

The sequence was obtained from a male donor in good health and CMV-seronegative. Sequencing was carried out using PBMCs.

The CDR3 here is CASIKSQDEQFF. The CDR3 nucleotides are TGTGCCAGCATAAAATCCCAGGATGAGCAGTTCTTC. V and J are TRBV6-1 and TRBJ2-1; no firm D call. Looked up from germline, CDR1 is MNHNS and CDR2 is SASEGT. This CDR3 spans 12 amino acids. Trimming took 7 bases from V and 8 from J, leaving 12 bases between them.